Listed below are T cell receptor beta chains from one sample, sequenced in a study of a mutant IDH1 vaccine in newly diagnosed glioma. No antigen has been identified for these receptors. This table comes from immunoSEQ multiplex PCR, and its TCRdb copy is limited to in-frame clones, with some not included. Among roughly 46,000 clones listed, roughly 84% were seen once. This material consisted of PBMCs, taken from a glioma patient whose treatment included an IDH1 peptide vaccine. All receptors come from a woman in her twenties or thirties with glioma. Some clones in this sample may be carry-over from other donors' samples. CDR3s include the opening cysteine and the closing phenylalanine or tryptophan. The order of the fields is D gene, clone size, J gene, V gene, CDR3 DNA, CDR3 protein. A D gene is named only where the DNA matches it firmly. Size values are once, few and many counts, or a class for expanded clones, and some rows have none.

D gene: -
clone size: -
J gene: TRBJ2-1
V gene: TRBV27
CDR3 DNA: TGTGCCAGCAGTCCCTCGATAGGGGTATACAATGAGCAGTTCTTC
CDR3 protein: CASSPSIGVYNEQFF

D gene: TRBD1
clone size: few
J gene: TRBJ2-3
V gene: TRBV28
CDR3 DNA: TGTGCCAGCAAGGGACAGGGGTGGAGCACAGATACGCAGTATTTT
CDR3 protein: CASKGQGWSTDTQYF

D gene: -
clone size: -
J gene: TRBJ2-5
V gene: TRBV19
CDR3 DNA: TGTGCCAGTAGTTTCCAGCAGGCGAGGGGGACCCAGTACTTC
CDR3 protein: CASSFQQARGTQYF

D gene: -
clone size: -
J gene: TRBJ2-5
V gene: TRBV11-2
CDR3 DNA: TGTGCCAGCAGCTTGGACCCGGGACCCCTCAGTGGCTGGCCCCAGTACTTC
CDR3 protein: CASSLDPGPLSGWPQYF

D gene: -
clone size: -
J gene: TRBJ2-2
V gene: TRBV11-2
CDR3 DNA: TGTGCCAGCAGCTTTTTAGTCACCGGGGAGCTGTTTTTT
CDR3 protein: CASSFLVTGELFF

D gene: -
clone size: -
J gene: TRBJ2-7
V gene: TRBV7-2
CDR3 DNA: TGTGCCAGCAGCCAACGAACGGCATACGAGCAGTACTTC
CDR3 protein: CASSQRTAYEQYF

D gene: -
clone size: -
J gene: TRBJ1-3
V gene: TRBV19
CDR3 DNA: TGTGCCAGTAGTACGGGGACCTCTGGAAACACCATATATTTT
CDR3 protein: CASSTGTSGNTIYF

D gene: -
clone size: -
J gene: TRBJ1-2
V gene: TRBV6-1
CDR3 DNA: TGTGCCACCCAGGGGTTGGACTATGGCTACACCTTC
CDR3 protein: CATQGLDYGYTF

D gene: -
clone size: once
J gene: TRBJ2-1
V gene: TRBV6-6
CDR3 DNA: TGTGCCAGCAGTTACGGGAATGAGCAGTTCTTC
CDR3 protein: CASSYGNEQFF

D gene: TRBD2
clone size: once
J gene: TRBJ2-3
V gene: TRBV11-2
CDR3 DNA: TGTGCCAGCAGCTTATCGGGACTAGCGGTGAGAGATACGCAGTATTTT
CDR3 protein: CASSLSGLAVRDTQYF

D gene: TRBD1
clone size: -
J gene: TRBJ2-2
V gene: TRBV6-1
CDR3 DNA: TGTGCCAGCAGCGCCGGGACAGGGGGCTCCGGGGAGCTGTTTTTT
CDR3 protein: CASSAGTGGSGELFF

D gene: TRBD2
clone size: -
J gene: TRBJ2-3
V gene: TRBV19
CDR3 DNA: TGTGCCAGTAGTATTCCCGGGACTAAGGGTTACACAGATACGCAGTATTTT
CDR3 protein: CASSIPGTKGYTDTQYF

D gene: -
clone size: -
J gene: TRBJ1-5
V gene: TRBV19
CDR3 DNA: TGTGCCAGTAGTATCCTACCCTTCAGGGAAGAGGGCAATCAGCCCCAGCATTTT
CDR3 protein: CASSILPFREEGNQPQHF

D gene: -
clone size: -
J gene: TRBJ2-7
V gene: TRBV7-9
CDR3 DNA: TGTGCCAGCAGCCCGCCGGGACCGAGAGCGGACGAGCAGTACTTC
CDR3 protein: CASSPPGPRADEQYF

D gene: -
clone size: -
J gene: TRBJ1-3
V gene: TRBV6-5
CDR3 DNA: TGTGCCGTTGGGCCGGGGGGTTCGATTGGAAACACCATATATTTT
CDR3 protein: CAVGPGGSIGNTIYF

D gene: -
clone size: -
J gene: TRBJ1-1
V gene: TRBV7-2
CDR3 DNA: TGTGCCAGCAGCTTGGACCGGAACACTGAAGCTTTCTTT
CDR3 protein: CASSLDRNTEAFF

D gene: TRBD2
clone size: -
J gene: TRBJ2-1
V gene: TRBV19
CDR3 DNA: TGTGCCAGTAGTACTAGCGGGCTTAGCTCCTACAATGAGCAGTTCTTC
CDR3 protein: CASSTSGLSSYNEQFF

D gene: -
clone size: -
J gene: TRBJ1-1
V gene: TRBV30
CDR3 DNA: TGTGCCTGGAGTCTAAGGGGCAGGAACACTGAAGCTTTCTTT
CDR3 protein: CAWSLRGRNTEAFF

D gene: TRBD2
clone size: -
J gene: TRBJ2-3
V gene: TRBV5-1
CDR3 DNA: TGCGCCAGCAGCTTCAACCCCCCTAGCGGGAGGGTTATGGATACGCAGTATTTT
CDR3 protein: CASSFNPPSGRVMDTQYF

D gene: TRBD2
clone size: -
J gene: TRBJ2-1
V gene: TRBV6-4
CDR3 DNA: TGTGCCAGCAGTCCCTCTGGGGCGGGAGTCTACAATGAGCAGTTCTTC
CDR3 protein: CASSPSGAGVYNEQFF

D gene: TRBD1
clone size: once
J gene: TRBJ1-5
V gene: TRBV19
CDR3 DNA: TGTGCCAGTAATACCGACAGGGGGAATCAGCCCCAGCATTTT
CDR3 protein: CASNTDRGNQPQHF

D gene: -
clone size: once
J gene: TRBJ2-4
V gene: TRBV29-1
CDR3 DNA: TGCAGCGCCCGGGGGGCCCCCGACGCGAGGGCCAAAAACATTCAGTACTTC
CDR3 protein: CSARGAPDARAKNIQYF

D gene: -
clone size: -
J gene: TRBJ1-5
V gene: TRBV19
CDR3 DNA: TGTGCCAGTATTGCGGGGGGTAGCAATCAGCCCCAGCATTTT
CDR3 protein: CASIAGGSNQPQHF